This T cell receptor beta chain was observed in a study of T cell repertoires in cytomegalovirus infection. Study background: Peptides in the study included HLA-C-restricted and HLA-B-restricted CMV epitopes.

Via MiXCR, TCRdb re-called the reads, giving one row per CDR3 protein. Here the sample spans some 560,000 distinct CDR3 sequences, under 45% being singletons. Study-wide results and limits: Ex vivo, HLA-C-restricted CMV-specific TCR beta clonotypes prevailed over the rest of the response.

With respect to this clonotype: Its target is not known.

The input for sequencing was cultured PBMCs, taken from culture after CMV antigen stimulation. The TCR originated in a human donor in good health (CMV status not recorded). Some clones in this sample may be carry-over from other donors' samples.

The CDR3 sequence is CSVTGGALSAFF. The CDR3 DNA sequence: TGCAGCGTAACAGGGGGCGCGTTGTCAGCTTTCTTT. V gene TRBV29-1 combines with J gene TRBJ1-1; 9 nucleotides line up with TRBD1. CDR1 SQVTM and CDR2 ANQGSEA come from the germline V gene. V lost 6 bases, J lost 10 bases, and 9 bases stayed unmatched. The CDR3 has 12 residues.